This TCR beta chain was observed in a study of cytomegalovirus exposure and HLA in healthy donors. The PCR contained 60 Vbeta and 13 Jbeta primers. Libraries were prepared by immunoSEQ multiplex PCR; TCRdb keeps only in-frame clonotypes and omits some of them. The data contain 150,000 to 200,000 clones, 80% to 85% of them singletons. This CDR3 has 12 amino acids. Germline V gene sequence: CDR1 SEHNR, CDR2 FQNEAQ (reference sequence). V lost 5 bases to trimming and J lost 3 bases, with 6 bases between them. The source material was PBMCs. The sequence was obtained from a woman between 25 and 40 years old in good health and CMV-seronegative. V gene TRBV7-9 combines with J gene TRBJ2-3, with TRBD2 as a possible D gene (5 bases). CDR3 sequence reads: CASSRETDTQYF. CDR3 sequence (DNA): TGTGCCAGCAGCCGGGAAACAGATACGCAGTATTTT.